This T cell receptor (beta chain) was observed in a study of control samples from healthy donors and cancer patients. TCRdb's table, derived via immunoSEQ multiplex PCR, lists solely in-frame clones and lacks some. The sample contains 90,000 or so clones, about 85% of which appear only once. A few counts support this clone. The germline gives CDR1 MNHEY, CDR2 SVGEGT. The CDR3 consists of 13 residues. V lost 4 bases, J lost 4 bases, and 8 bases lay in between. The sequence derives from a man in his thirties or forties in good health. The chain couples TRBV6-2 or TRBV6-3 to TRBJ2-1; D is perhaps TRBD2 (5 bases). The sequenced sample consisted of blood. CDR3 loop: CASSFGEYNEQFF. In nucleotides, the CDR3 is TGTGCCAGCAGTTTCGGGGAGTACAATGAGCAGTTCTTC.